A selection of T cell receptor beta chains follows, all from one sample in a study of OX40 agonist ivuxolimab in advanced cancers. Clones were read by immunoSEQ multiplex PCR, and TCRdb kept only the in-frame ones, dropping some. The sample lists approximately 84,000 clones; 75% to 95% were seen once. Sequences were derived from CD4+ or CD8+ T cells sorted from blood, sampled in a trial of the OX40 agonist ivuxolimab. These receptors all stem from an adult with an advanced solid tumor such as melanoma, head and neck, liver or kidney cancer. CDR3s include the opening cysteine and the closing phenylalanine or tryptophan. Fields, in order: J gene, V gene, clone size, D gene, CDR3 DNA, CDR3 protein. A D gene is named only where the DNA matches it firmly. Clone sizes are given selectively: once, few, many, or a class where the clone is expanded.

j_call: TRBJ1-2
v_call: TRBV2
clone_size: once
d_call: -
cdr3_nt: TGTGCCAGCAGTGAACAAGGCACGCCCTATGGCTACACCTTC
cdr3_aa: CASSEQGTPYGYTF

j_call: TRBJ1-1
v_call: TRBV5-1
clone_size: few
d_call: -
cdr3_nt: TGCGCCAGCAGCCCACGTACAGGGCCCAACACTGAAGCTTTCTTT
cdr3_aa: CASSPRTGPNTEAFF

j_call: TRBJ1-4
v_call: TRBV28
clone_size: few
d_call: -
cdr3_nt: TGTGCCAGCAGTCCCAGCGGGCCCTCGGAAAAACTGTTTTTT
cdr3_aa: CASSPSGPSEKLFF

j_call: TRBJ2-1
v_call: TRBV5-4
clone_size: -
d_call: -
cdr3_nt: TGTGCCAGCAGCTTGGCAGGGGCGCCTTTCAATGAGCAGTTCTTC
cdr3_aa: CASSLAGAPFNEQFF

j_call: TRBJ2-3
v_call: TRBV18
clone_size: -
d_call: TRBD2
cdr3_nt: TGTGCCAGCTCACCGGGGACGGGAGGAGCAGATACGCAGTATTTT
cdr3_aa: CASSPGTGGADTQYF

j_call: TRBJ2-2
v_call: TRBV28
clone_size: -
d_call: TRBD2
cdr3_nt: TGTGCCAGCAGATCAGCGGGAGGAGAGAACACCGGGGAGCTGTTTTTT
cdr3_aa: CASRSAGGENTGELFF

j_call: TRBJ2-5
v_call: TRBV29-1
clone_size: -
d_call: TRBD2
cdr3_nt: TGCAGCGTGTATACTAGCGCCTTGTACTTC
cdr3_aa: CSVYTSALYF

j_call: TRBJ1-1
v_call: TRBV9
clone_size: few
d_call: -
cdr3_nt: TGTGCCAGCAGCGTCGGACCGCAGAACACTGAAGCTTTCTTT
cdr3_aa: CASSVGPQNTEAFF

j_call: TRBJ2-5
v_call: TRBV18
clone_size: once
d_call: TRBD2
cdr3_nt: TGTGCCAGCTCACCGGTTAGCGGGGGCCAAGAGACCCAGTACTTC
cdr3_aa: CASSPVSGGQETQYF

j_call: TRBJ1-2
v_call: TRBV4-3
clone_size: -
d_call: -
cdr3_nt: TGCGCCAGCAGCCCGAACAGGGTGGAAATCGGTGGCTACACCTTC
cdr3_aa: CASSPNRVEIGGYTF

j_call: TRBJ2-5
v_call: TRBV11-3
clone_size: -
d_call: -
cdr3_nt: TGTGCCAGCAGCTCTCAAGAGACCCAGTACTTC
cdr3_aa: CASSSQETQYF

j_call: TRBJ2-7
v_call: TRBV28
clone_size: few
d_call: -
cdr3_nt: TGTGCCAGCAGTCATCCCGCTTCCTACGAGCAGTACTTC
cdr3_aa: CASSHPASYEQYF

j_call: TRBJ1-5
v_call: TRBV7-6
clone_size: -
d_call: -
cdr3_nt: TGTGCCAGCAGCGTTGTCAGTCACGCTAATCAGCCCCAGCATTTT
cdr3_aa: CASSVVSHANQPQHF

j_call: TRBJ2-6
v_call: TRBV29-1
clone_size: -
d_call: -
cdr3_nt: TGCAGCGTTGAGAGTGGGGCCAACGTCCTGACTTTC
cdr3_aa: CSVESGANVLTF

j_call: TRBJ1-1
v_call: TRBV19
clone_size: -
d_call: TRBD1
cdr3_nt: TGTGCCAGTAGTGCCCCGTCGACAGGGCGCACTGAAGCTTTCTTT
cdr3_aa: CASSAPSTGRTEAFF

j_call: TRBJ1-1
v_call: TRBV19
clone_size: -
d_call: TRBD1
cdr3_nt: TGTGCCAGTTCGGGACAGCTGAACACTGAAGCTTTCTTT
cdr3_aa: CASSGQLNTEAFF

j_call: TRBJ1-1
v_call: TRBV28
clone_size: -
d_call: -
cdr3_nt: TGTGCCAGCAGCTGGGGGGGCGGAACTGAAGCTTTCTTT
cdr3_aa: CASSWGGGTEAFF

j_call: TRBJ2-5
v_call: TRBV19
clone_size: -
d_call: -
cdr3_nt: TGTGCCAGTAGTATCGGGGTTCCGAGGGAGACCCAGTACTTC
cdr3_aa: CASSIGVPRETQYF

j_call: TRBJ2-7
v_call: TRBV19
clone_size: -
d_call: TRBD2
cdr3_nt: TGTGCCAGTAGGAGAGCGGGGTCCTACGAGCAGTACTTC
cdr3_aa: CASRRAGSYEQYF

j_call: TRBJ2-3
v_call: TRBV4-1
clone_size: once
d_call: TRBD2
cdr3_nt: TGCGCCAGCAGCCAAGATAAGTCTAGCGGGTTTAGAGATACGCAGTATTTT
cdr3_aa: CASSQDKSSGFRDTQYF

j_call: TRBJ2-2
v_call: TRBV27
clone_size: few
d_call: TRBD2
cdr3_nt: TGTGCCAGCAGTCTGGGGTCGGGGGGTTATACCGGGGAGCTGTTTTTT
cdr3_aa: CASSLGSGGYTGELFF

j_call: TRBJ1-5
v_call: TRBV28
clone_size: -
d_call: -
cdr3_nt: TGTGCCAGCAGTTTATCGGCGTGGGGACAGCCCCAGCATTTT
cdr3_aa: CASSLSAWGQPQHF

j_call: TRBJ1-2
v_call: TRBV6-5
clone_size: -
d_call: -
cdr3_nt: TGTGCCAGCAGTTCCAACGCTAGGCTAACCAACTATGGCTACACCTTC
cdr3_aa: CASSSNARLTNYGYTF